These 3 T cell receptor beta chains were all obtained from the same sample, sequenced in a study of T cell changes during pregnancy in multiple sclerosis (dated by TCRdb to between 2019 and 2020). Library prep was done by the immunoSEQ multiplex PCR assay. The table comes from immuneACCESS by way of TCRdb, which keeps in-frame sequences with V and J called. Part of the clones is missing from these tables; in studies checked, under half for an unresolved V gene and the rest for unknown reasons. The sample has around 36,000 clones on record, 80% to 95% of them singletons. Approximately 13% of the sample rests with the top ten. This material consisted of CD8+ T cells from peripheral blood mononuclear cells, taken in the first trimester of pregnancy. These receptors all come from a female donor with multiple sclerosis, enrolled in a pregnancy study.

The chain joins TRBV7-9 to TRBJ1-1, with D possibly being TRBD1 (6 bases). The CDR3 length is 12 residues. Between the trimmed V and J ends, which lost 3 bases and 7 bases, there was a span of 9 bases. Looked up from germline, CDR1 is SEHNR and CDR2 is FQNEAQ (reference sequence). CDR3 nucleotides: TGTGCCAGCAGCTTTTGGGACAATGAAGCTTTCTTT. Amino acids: CASSFWDNEAFF.

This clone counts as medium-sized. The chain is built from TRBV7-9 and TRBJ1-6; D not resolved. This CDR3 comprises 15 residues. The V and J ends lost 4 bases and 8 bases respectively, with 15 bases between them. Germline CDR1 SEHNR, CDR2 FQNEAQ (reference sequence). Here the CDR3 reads CASSYTGPGDSPLHF. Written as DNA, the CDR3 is TGTGCCAGCAGCTACACCGGACCCGGGGATTCACCCCTCCACTTT.

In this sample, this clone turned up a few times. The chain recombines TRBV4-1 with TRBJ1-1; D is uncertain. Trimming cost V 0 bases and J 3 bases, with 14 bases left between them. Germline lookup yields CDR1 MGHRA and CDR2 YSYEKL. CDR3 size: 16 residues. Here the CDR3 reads CASSQDPREYYTEAFF. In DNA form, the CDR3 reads TGCGCCAGCAGCCAAGATCCTCGGGAGTATTACACTGAAGCTTTCTTT.